A single sample is the source of the 20 T cell receptor beta chains below, sequenced in a study of blood T cell repertoires in COVID-19. The protocol was immunoSEQ multiplex PCR, while the TCRdb copy is restricted to in-frame clones and leaves out a portion. The table lists hundreds of thousands of clones, just under 90% of them singletons. The sample taken for sequencing was PBMCs or T cells enriched from blood (not recorded which). These TCRs come from a man between 50 and 59 years old who had been exposed to COVID-19.

The V and J genes are TRBV11-2 and TRBJ2-3, with TRBD2 matching 8 bases. The CDR3 consists of 16 residues. V was clipped by 7 bases and J by 1 base; unmatched bases: 10. In germline, CDR1 is SGHAT, CDR2 FQNNGV. The CDR3 is CASTLFVLAGTDTQYF. CDR3 DNA: TGTGCCAGCACCCTATTCGTACTAGCGGGCACAGATACGCAGTATTTT.

The genes are TRBV19 and TRBJ2-5; 7 bases are a match to TRBD1. Looked up from germline, CDR1 is LNHDA and CDR2 is SQIVND (reference sequence). The CDR3 is 13 amino acids. J lost 1 base, V lost 6 bases, and 2 bases had no gene match. CDR3 protein: CASSYRGQETQYF. The CDR3 DNA is TGTGCCAGTAGCTACAGGGGCCAAGAGACCCAGTACTTC.

The chain recombines TRBV11-3 with TRBJ2-1, with D maybe TRBD2 (6 bases). CDR1 SGHNT and CDR2 YENEEA come from the germline V gene. Between the trimmed V and J ends, which lost 5 bases and 5 bases, there was a span of 25 bases. The CDR3 runs to 18 residues. The CDR3 reads CASSLQGRGAFLDNEQFF. The DNA for the CDR3 is TGTGCCAGCAGCCTCCAGGGCCGCGGGGCCTTCCTAGACAATGAGCAGTTCTTC.

The chain uses TRBV7-9 and TRBJ1-1; 11 nucleotides line up with TRBD1. Germline trimming cut 4 bases from V and 5 bases from J; bases unmatched to any gene: 3. The germline CDR1 and CDR2 sequences are SEHNR and FQNEAQ (reference sequence). The CDR3 is 14 amino acids. The CDR3, as DNA: TGTGCCAGCAGCTCAGGACAGGGGGCGACTGAAGCTTTCTTT. This gives the protein CASSSGQGATEAFF.

The chain has TRBV9 and TRBJ2-3; possible D gene TRBD2, 6 bases. Trimming took off 4 bases at V and 0 bases at J, with 15 bases between the two ends. The CDR3 consists of 16 residues. Germline CDR1 is SGDLS and CDR2 is YYNGEE. DNA of the CDR3: TGTGCCAGCAGCAGGGACTCCCCGAGCAGCACAGATACGCAGTATTTT. Translated, it gives CASSRDSPSSTDTQYF. Filled out from reference TRBV9 and TRBJ2-3, the complete variable domain reads DSGVTQTPKHLITATGQRVTLRCSPRSGDLSVYWYQQSLDQGLQFLIQYYNGEERAKGNILERFSAQQFPDLHSELNLSSLELGDSALYFCASSRDSPSSTDTQYFGPGTRLTVL.

This chain links TRBV7-8 with TRBJ1-5; perhaps TRBD1 as D (6 bases). The CDR3 has 20 amino acids. The germline gives CDR1 SGHVS, CDR2 FQNEAQ. Deletions cut 5 bases from V and 0 bases from J, with 26 bases between. The CDR3 sequence: CASSTDTANGDTYSNQPQHF. CDR3 sequence (DNA): TGTGCCAGCAGCACGGACACAGCCAACGGGGACACCTATAGCAATCAGCCCCAGCATTTT.

The chain links TRBV3-1 (or the pseudogene TRBV3-2) to TRBJ1-6; 7 nucleotides align to TRBD1. The ends lost 6 bases at V and 7 bases at J; junction bases unmatched: 6. The CDR3 runs 14 residues. In germline, CDR1 is LGHDT, CDR2 YNNKEL (reference sequence). Written as DNA, the CDR3 is TGTGCCAGCAGTCAGGGGGATAAAAATTCACCCCTCCACTTT. Protein: CASSQGDKNSPLHF.

The chain combines TRBV9 with TRBJ2-5, with 14 bases that match TRBD2. Germline assignment: CDR1 SGDLS and CDR2 YYNGEE. V dropped 0 bases and J dropped 4; count of bases not matched to a gene: 2. The CDR3 sequence is 16 residues long. The CDR3 DNA sequence: TGTGCCAGCAGCGTAGGACTAGCGGGAGGGCCAGAGACCCAGTACTTC. It encodes CASSVGLAGGPETQYF.

The chain combines TRBV9 with TRBJ1-1; TRBD1 matches 8 bases. J was trimmed by 4 bases and V by 4 bases; bases with no gene match: 3. There are 13 residues in the CDR3. Germline V gives CDR1 SGDLS, CDR2 YYNGEE. The CDR3 spells CASSLDRGTEAFF. The CDR3 DNA sequence: TGTGCCAGCAGCCTCGACAGGGGCACTGAAGCTTTCTTT. Full variable domain (rest looked up from reference TRBV9 and TRBJ1-1): DSGVTQTPKHLITATGQRVTLRCSPRSGDLSVYWYQQSLDQGLQFLIQYYNGEERAKGNILERFSAQQFPDLHSELNLSSLELGDSALYFCASSLDRGTEAFFGQGTRLTVV.

The V gene is TRBV2, the J gene TRBJ2-3; 9 bases fit TRBD1. The trim removed 5 bases at V and 5 bases at J, leaving 5 bases unmatched. CDR3 size: 14 residues. Germline CDR1 reads SNHLY; CDR2 reads FYNNEI. CDR3 DNA: TGTGCCAGCAGTTCACAGGGGGCGGGAGATACGCAGTATTTT. Amino acid sequence: CASSSQGAGDTQYF.

This chain uses TRBV6-5 with TRBJ1-5, with D unresolved. The CDR3 contains 13 residues. V lost 2 bases and J 6 bases, leaving 8 bases between the germline ends. The germline V gene encodes CDR1 MNHEY and CDR2 SVGAGI. This chain's CDR3 is CASSYAVSQPQHF. The DNA for the CDR3 is TGTGCCAGCAGTTACGCAGTCAGTCAGCCCCAGCATTTT.

The chain is built from TRBV28 and TRBJ1-3, with D unresolved. Germline CDR1 and CDR2: MDHEN and SYDVKM. V dropped 8 bases and J dropped 3 bases, with 11 bases sitting between them. CDR3 length: 13 amino acids. CDR3 bases: TGTGCCAGCTTGTCTTCTTATGGAAACACCATATATTTT. Its protein is CASLSSYGNTIYF.

V and J are TRBV19 and TRBJ1-1, with D maybe TRBD1 (6 bases). The germline CDR1 and CDR2 sequences are LNHDA and SQIVND (reference sequence). V was cut by 1 base and J by 10 bases, with 16 bases left in between. This CDR3 comprises 14 residues. CDR3 protein: CASSIGQQGIGAFF. The CDR3 nucleotides read TGTGCCAGTAGTATAGGTCAACAGGGTATCGGAGCTTTCTTT.

This chain connects TRBV2 to TRBJ2-2; D might be TRBD2 (6 bases). The germline gives CDR1 SNHLY, CDR2 FYNNEI. The CDR3 has 18 amino acids. Trimming shortened V by 0 bases and J by 5 bases, and 19 bases separated the two germline ends. CDR3 bases: TGTGCCAGCAGTGAAGCGGGTGGAGCGGGCCGGGGGACCGGGGAGCTGTTTTTT. This codes for CASSEAGGAGRGTGELFF.

This clone was detected only once. The V gene is TRBV10-3, the J gene TRBJ2-7; a weak D match, TRBD2 (6 bases). CDR3 length: 13 amino acids. Germline-derived CDR1 and CDR2 are ENHRY and SYGVKD. Trimming took 11 bases from V and 0 from J, leaving 14 bases between them. CDR3 loop: CASQDYSSYEQYV. CDR3 nucleotide sequence: TGTGCCTCCCAGGACTATAGCTCCTACGAGCAGTACGTC.

This chain joins TRBV28 and TRBJ1-1, with D uncertain. This CDR3 has 13 amino acids. V was shortened by 5 bases and J by 12 bases, with 19 bases between the two germline ends. The germline gives CDR1 MDHEN, CDR2 SYDVKM. CDR3 bases: TGTGCCAGCAGTCTATCCGTCGGGAGAAGGACTTTCTTT. Translated, it gives CASSLSVGRRTFF. Full variable domain (remainder filled in from reference TRBV28 and TRBJ1-1): DVKVTQSSRYLVKRTGEKVFLECVQDMDHENMFWYRQDPGLGLRLIYFSYDVKMKEKGDIPEGYSVSREKKERFSLILESASTNQTSMYLCASSLSVGRRTFFGQGTRLTVV.

This clone was detected only once. The J gene is TRBJ1-5, the V gene TRBV19; a possible D gene is TRBD1 (5 bases). V lost 4 bases, J lost 3 bases, and 10 bases lay in between. The length of the CDR3 is 14 residues. Germline CDR1 is LNHDA and CDR2 is SQIVND (reference sequence). The CDR3 DNA sequence: TGTGCCAGTAGTACCGACAGATACAATCAGCCCCAGCATTTT. It is translated as CASSTDRYNQPQHF.

Only one count was recorded for this clone. This chain joins TRBV20-1 and TRBJ2-5; D remains unclear. Trimming pared 3 bases from V and 4 bases from J, leaving 3 bases between. The CDR3 is 10 amino acids. The germline V gene encodes CDR1 DFQATT and CDR2 SNEGSKA (reference sequence). This chain's CDR3 is CSARAETQYF. CDR3 bases: TGCAGTGCTAGGGCAGAGACCCAGTACTTC.

The rearrangement links TRBV3-1 (or the pseudogene TRBV3-2) to TRBJ1-1; D gene uncertain. The CDR3 consists of 12 residues. From germline, CDR1 is LGHDT and CDR2 YNNKEL (reference sequence). V lost 4 bases and J lost 2, with 5 bases in between. The CDR3 DNA reads TGTGCCAGCAGCCTCCTTAACACTGAAGCTTTCTTT. This codes for CASSLLNTEAFF.

This chain uses TRBV4-1 with TRBJ1-1; no firm D call. The length of the CDR3 is 13 residues. The germline V and J ends were trimmed by 1 base and 3 bases, with 6 bases remaining between them. Germline V lookup: CDR1 MGHRA, CDR2 YSYEKL. The CDR3 spells CASSQGLDTEAFF. The CDR3 nucleotides read TGCGCCAGCAGCCAAGGGCTCGACACTGAAGCTTTCTTT.